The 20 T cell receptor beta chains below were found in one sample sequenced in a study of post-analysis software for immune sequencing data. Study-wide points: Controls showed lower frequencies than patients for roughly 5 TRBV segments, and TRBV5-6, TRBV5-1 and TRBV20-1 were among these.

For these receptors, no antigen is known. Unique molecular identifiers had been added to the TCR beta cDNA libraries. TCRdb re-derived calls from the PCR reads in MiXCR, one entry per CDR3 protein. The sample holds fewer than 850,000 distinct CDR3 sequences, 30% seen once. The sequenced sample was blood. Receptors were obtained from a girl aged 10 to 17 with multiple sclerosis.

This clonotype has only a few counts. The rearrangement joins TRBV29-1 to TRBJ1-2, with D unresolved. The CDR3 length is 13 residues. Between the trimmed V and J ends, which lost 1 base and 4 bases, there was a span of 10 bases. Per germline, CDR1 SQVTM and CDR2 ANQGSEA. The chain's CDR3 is CSVEGTPVYGYTF. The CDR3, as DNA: TGCAGCGTTGAAGGGACGCCCGTCTATGGCTACACCTTC.

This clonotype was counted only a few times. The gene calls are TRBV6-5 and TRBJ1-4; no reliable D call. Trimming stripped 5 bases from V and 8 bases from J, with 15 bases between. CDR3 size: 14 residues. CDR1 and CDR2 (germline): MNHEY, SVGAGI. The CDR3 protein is CASSTLYGGEKLFF. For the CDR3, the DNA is TGTGCCAGCAGTACATTATACGGAGGCGAAAAACTGTTTTTT.

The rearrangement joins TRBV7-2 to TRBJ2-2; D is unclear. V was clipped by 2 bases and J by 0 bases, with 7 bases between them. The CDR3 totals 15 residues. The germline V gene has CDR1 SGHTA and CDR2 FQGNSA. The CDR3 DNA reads TGTGCCAGCAGCTTATGGCCAGCGAACACCGGGGAGCTGTTTTTT. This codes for CASSLWPANTGELFF.

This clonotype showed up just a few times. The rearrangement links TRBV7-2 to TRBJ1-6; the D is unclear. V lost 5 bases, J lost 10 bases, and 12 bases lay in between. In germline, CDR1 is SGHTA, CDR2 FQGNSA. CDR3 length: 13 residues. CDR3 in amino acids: CASSAGRLSPLHF. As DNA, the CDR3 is TGTGCCAGCAGCGCCGGACGGCTATCACCCCTCCACTTT.

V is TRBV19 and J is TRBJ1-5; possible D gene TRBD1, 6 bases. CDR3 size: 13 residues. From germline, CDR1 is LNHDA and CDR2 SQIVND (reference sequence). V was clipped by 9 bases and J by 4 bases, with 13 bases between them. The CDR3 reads CASEGGRNQPQHF. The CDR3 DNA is TGTGCCAGCGAGGGGGGGCGAAATCAGCCCCAGCATTTT.

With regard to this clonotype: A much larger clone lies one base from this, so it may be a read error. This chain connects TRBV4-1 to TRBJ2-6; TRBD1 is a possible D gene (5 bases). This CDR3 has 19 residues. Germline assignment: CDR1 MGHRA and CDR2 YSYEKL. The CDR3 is CASSRLGGRWISGANVRTF. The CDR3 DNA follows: TGCGCCAGCAGCCGCTTGGGTGGACGGTGGATCTCTGGGGCCAACGTCCGGACTTTC.

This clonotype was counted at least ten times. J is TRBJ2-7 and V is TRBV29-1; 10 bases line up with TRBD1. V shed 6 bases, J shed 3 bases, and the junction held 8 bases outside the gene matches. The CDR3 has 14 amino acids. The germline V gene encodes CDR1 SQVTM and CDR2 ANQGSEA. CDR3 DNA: TGCAGCGTCGTGATCCGGGACAGGGGCTACGAGCAGTACTTC. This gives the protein CSVVIRDRGYEQYF.

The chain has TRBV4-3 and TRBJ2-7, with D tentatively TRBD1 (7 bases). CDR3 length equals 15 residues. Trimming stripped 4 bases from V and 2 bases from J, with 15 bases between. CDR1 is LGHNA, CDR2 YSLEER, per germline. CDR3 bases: TGCGCCAGCAGCCGCGGGACAGAGGCCACCTACGAGCAGTACTTC. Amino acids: CASSRGTEATYEQYF.

In DNA, the CDR3 is TGTGCCAGCAGCCGGGGACTAGCGGGCACCCAAGAGACCCAGTACTTC. Protein: CASSRGLAGTQETQYF. The J gene is TRBJ2-5, the V gene TRBV3-1; 12 bases match TRBD2. Germline V lookup: CDR1 LGHDT, CDR2 YNNKEL (reference sequence). V gave up 4 bases and J gave up 1 base; unmatched junction bases: 4. The CDR3 covers 16 residues.

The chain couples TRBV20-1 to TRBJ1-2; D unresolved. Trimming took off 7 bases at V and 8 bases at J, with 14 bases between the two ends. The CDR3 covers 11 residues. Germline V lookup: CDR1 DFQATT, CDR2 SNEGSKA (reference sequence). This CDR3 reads CSVPRLAGYTF. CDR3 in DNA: TGCAGTGTTCCTCGACTGGCGGGCTACACCTTC.

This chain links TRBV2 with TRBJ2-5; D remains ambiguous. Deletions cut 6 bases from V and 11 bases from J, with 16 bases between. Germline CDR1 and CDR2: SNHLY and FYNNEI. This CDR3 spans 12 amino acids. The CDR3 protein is CASRGGPYGQYF. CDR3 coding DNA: TGTGCCAGCAGGGGTGGGCCTTACGGGCAGTACTTC.

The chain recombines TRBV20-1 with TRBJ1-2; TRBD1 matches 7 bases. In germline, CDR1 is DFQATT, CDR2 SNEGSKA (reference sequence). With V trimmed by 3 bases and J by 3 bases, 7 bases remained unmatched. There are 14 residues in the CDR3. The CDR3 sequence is CSASQTGSDYGYTF. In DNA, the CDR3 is TGCAGTGCTAGCCAGACAGGGAGCGACTATGGCTACACCTTC.

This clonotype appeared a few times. The CDR3 coding sequence is TGTGCCAGCAGCGCCTCCGGGACTAGATACAATGAGCAGTTCTTC. This gives the protein CASSASGTRYNEQFF. V is TRBV7-2 and J is TRBJ2-1; 8 bases match TRBD2. Trimming removed 5 bases from V and 4 bases from J; junction bases left unmatched: 7. CDR3 length: 15 amino acids. The germline V gene encodes CDR1 SGHTA and CDR2 FQGNSA.

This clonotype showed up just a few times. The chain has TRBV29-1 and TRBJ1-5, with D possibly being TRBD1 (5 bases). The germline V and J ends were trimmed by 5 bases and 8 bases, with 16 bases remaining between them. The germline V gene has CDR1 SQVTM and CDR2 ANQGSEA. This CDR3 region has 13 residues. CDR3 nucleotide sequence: TGCAGCGTTCGGGACGATTGGGGGGAGCCCCAGCATTTT. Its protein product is CSVRDDWGEPQHF. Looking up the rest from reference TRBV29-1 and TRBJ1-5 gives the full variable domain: SAVISQKPSRDICQRGTSLTIQCQVDSQVTMMFWYRQQPGQSLTLIATANQGSEATYESGFVIDKFPISRPNLTFSTLTVSNMSPEDSSIYLCSVRDDWGEPQHFGDGTRLSIL.

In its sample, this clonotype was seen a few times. CDR3 residues: CASSQEWGANYGYTF. CDR3 bases: TGCGCCAGCAGCCAAGAATGGGGCGCGAACTATGGCTACACCTTC. The chain links TRBV4-3 to TRBJ1-2; D possibly corresponds to TRBD1 (5 bases). CDR3 length: 15 amino acids. V was pared by 0 bases and J by 2 bases, with 10 bases between. The V gene's germline CDR1 is LGHNA and CDR2 YSLEER.

CDR3 loop: CASSSRGGVSGELFF. CDR3 DNA sequence: TGTGCCAGCAGCAGCAGGGGGGGAGTCTCCGGGGAGCTGTTTTTT. The gene calls are TRBV27 and TRBJ2-2, with D tentatively TRBD1 or TRBD2 (7 bases each). Germline V gene data show CDR1 as MNHEY and CDR2 as SMNVEV (reference sequence). V was shortened by 6 bases and J by 6 bases, with 17 bases between the two germline ends. The CDR3 is 15 residues long.

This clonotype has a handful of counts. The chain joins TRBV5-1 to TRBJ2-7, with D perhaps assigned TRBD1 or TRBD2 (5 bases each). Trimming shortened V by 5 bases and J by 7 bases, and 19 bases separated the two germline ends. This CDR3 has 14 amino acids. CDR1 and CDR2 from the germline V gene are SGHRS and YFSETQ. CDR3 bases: TGCGCCAGCAGAAGGGGACCCCAGGAGTGGGAGCAGTACTTC. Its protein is CASRRGPQEWEQYF.

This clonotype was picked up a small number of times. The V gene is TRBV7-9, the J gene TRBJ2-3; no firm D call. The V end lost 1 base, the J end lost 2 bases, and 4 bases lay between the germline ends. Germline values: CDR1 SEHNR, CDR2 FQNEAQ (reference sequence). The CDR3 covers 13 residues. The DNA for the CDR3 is TGTGCCAGCAGCTTAGAGGTCACAGATACGCAGTATTTT. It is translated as CASSLEVTDTQYF.

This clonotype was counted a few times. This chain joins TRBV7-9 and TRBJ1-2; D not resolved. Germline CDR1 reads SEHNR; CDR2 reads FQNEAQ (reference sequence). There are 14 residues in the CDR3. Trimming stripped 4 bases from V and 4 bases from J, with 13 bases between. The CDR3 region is CASSSRTDFYGYTF. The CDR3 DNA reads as TGTGCCAGCAGCTCCCGGACGGACTTCTATGGCTACACCTTC.

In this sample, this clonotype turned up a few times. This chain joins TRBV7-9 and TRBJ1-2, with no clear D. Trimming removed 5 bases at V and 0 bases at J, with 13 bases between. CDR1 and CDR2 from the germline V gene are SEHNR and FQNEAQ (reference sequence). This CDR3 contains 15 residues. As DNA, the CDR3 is TGTGCCAGCAGCGAGATGGCACAGTCTAACTATGGCTACACCTTC. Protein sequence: CASSEMAQSNYGYTF.